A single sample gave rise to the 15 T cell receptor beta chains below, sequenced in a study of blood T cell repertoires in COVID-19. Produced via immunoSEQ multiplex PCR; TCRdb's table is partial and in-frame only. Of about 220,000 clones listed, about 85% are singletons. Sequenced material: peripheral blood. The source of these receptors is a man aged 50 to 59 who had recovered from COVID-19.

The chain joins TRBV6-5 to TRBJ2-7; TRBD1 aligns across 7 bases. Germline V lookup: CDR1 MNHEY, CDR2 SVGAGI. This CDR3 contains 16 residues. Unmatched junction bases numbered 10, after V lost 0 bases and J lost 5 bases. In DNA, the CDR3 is TGTGCCAGCAGTTACTCGAACAGGGGCAATGCCCACGAGCAGTACTTC. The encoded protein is CASSYSNRGNAHEQYF.

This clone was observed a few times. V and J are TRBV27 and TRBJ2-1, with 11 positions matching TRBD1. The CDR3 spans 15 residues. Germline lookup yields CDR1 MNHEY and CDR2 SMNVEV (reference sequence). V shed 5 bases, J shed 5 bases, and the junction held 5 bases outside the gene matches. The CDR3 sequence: CASSPDRGRNNEQFF. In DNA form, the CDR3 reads TGTGCCAGCAGTCCGGACAGGGGGCGAAACAATGAGCAGTTCTTC.

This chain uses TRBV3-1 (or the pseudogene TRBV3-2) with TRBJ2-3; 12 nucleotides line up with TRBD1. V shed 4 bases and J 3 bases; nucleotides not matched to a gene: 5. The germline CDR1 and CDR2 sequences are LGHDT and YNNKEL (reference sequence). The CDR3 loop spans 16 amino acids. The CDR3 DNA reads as TGTGCCAGCAGCCCGCGGGACAGGGGGCTGACAGATACGCAGTATTTT. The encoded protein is CASSPRDRGLTDTQYF.

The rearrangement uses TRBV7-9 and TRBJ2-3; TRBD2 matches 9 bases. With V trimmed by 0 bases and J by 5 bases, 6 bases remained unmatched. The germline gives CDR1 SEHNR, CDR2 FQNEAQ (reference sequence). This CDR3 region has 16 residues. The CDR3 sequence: CASSLALGLAKDTQYF. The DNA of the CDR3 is TGTGCCAGCAGCTTAGCGCTTGGACTAGCGAAAGATACGCAGTATTTT.

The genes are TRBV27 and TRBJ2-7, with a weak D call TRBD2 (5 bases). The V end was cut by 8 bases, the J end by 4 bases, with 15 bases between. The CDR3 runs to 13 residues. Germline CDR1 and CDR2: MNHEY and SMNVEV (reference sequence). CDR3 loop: CASRELVTYEQYF. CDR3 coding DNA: TGTGCCAGCCGAGAACTAGTTACGTACGAGCAGTACTTC.

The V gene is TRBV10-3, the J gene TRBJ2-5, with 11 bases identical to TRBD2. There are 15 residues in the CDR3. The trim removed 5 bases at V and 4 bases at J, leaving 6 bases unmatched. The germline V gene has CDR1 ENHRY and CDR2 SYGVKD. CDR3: CAISSLTSGRETQYF. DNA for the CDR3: TGTGCCATCAGTTCCCTTACTAGCGGGAGAGAGACCCAGTACTTC.

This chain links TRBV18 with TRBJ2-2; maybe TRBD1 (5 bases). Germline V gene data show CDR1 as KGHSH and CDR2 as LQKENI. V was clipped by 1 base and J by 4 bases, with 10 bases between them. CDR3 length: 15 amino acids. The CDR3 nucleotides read TGTGCCAGCTCACCACAGGGGTTGGCCACCGGGGAGCTGTTTTTT. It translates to CASSPQGLATGELFF.

The CDR3 loop is CASSFGGAHNEQFF. DNA of the CDR3: TGTGCCAGCAGTTTTGGGGGGGCCCACAATGAGCAGTTCTTC. V gene TRBV6-5 combines with J gene TRBJ2-1, with D perhaps matching TRBD2 (7 bases). Trimming removed 4 bases from V and 5 bases from J, with 12 bases in between. This CDR3 region has 14 residues. The germline V gene encodes CDR1 MNHEY and CDR2 SVGAGI.

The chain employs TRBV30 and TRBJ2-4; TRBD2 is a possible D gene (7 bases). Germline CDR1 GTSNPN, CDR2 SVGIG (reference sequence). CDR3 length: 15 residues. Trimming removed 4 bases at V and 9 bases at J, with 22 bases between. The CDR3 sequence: CAWTPIGGVGVIQYF. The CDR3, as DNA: TGTGCCTGGACCCCTATAGGGGGGGTAGGGGTCATTCAGTACTTC.

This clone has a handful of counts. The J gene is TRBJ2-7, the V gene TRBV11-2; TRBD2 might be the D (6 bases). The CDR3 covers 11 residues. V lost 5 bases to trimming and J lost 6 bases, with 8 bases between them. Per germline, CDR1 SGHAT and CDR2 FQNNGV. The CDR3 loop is CASSPGGEQYF. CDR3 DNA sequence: TGTGCCAGCAGCCCCGGGGGCGAGCAGTACTTC.

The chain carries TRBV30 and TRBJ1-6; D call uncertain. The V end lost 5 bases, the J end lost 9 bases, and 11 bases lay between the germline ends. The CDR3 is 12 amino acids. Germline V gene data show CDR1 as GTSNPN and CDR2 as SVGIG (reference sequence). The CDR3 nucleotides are TGTGCCTGGTCGGCTCGGGTTTCACCCCTCCACTTT. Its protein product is CAWSARVSPLHF.

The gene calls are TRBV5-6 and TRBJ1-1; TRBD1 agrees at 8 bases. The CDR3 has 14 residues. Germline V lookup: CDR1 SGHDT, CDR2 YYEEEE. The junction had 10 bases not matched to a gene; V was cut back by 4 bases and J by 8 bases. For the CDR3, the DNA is TGTGCCAGCAGCCGGGACAGGACAATAGGGGAAGCTTTCTTT. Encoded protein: CASSRDRTIGEAFF.

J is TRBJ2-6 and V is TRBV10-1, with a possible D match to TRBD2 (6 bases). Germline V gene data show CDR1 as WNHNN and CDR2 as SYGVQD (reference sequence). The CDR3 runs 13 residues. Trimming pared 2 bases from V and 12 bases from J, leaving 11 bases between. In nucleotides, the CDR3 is TGCGCCAGCAGTGAGCATATGGGGGGCGTCCTGACTTTC. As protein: CASSEHMGGVLTF.

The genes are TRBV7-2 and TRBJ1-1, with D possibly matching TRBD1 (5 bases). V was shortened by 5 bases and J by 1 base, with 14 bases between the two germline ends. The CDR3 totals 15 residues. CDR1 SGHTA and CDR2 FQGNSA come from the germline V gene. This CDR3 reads CASSRRVGGNTEAFF. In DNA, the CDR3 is TGTGCCAGCAGCCGGAGGGTCGGGGGGAACACTGAAGCTTTCTTT.

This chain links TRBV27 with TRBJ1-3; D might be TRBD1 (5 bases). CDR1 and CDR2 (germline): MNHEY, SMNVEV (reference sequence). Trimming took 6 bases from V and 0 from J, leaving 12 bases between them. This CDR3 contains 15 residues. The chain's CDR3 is CASSPRQFSGNTIYF. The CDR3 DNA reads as TGTGCCAGCAGCCCTAGACAGTTCTCTGGAAACACCATATATTTT.